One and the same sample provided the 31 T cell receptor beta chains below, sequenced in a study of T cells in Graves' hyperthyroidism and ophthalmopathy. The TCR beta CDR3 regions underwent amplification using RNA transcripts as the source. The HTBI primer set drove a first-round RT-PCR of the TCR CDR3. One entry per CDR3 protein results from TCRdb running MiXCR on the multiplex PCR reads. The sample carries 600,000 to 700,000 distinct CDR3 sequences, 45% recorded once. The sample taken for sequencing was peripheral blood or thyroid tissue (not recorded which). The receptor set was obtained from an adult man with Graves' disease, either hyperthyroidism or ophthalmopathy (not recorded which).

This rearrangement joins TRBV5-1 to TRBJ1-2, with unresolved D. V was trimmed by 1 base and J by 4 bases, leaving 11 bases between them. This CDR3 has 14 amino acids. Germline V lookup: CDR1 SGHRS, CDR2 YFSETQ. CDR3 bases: TGCGCCAGCAGCTTGTACGGATCAGGCTATGGCTACACCTTC. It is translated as CASSLYGSGYGYTF.

CDR3 DNA sequence: TGTGCCAGTCGGTGGGGCGCTGGCGGTCAGCCCCAGCATTTT. This sequence encodes CASRWGAGGQPQHF. The chain carries TRBV19 and TRBJ1-5, with D maybe TRBD1 (5 bases). This CDR3 contains 14 residues. V lost 8 bases to trimming and J lost 6 bases, with 17 bases between them. The germline V gene encodes CDR1 LNHDA and CDR2 SQIVND (reference sequence).

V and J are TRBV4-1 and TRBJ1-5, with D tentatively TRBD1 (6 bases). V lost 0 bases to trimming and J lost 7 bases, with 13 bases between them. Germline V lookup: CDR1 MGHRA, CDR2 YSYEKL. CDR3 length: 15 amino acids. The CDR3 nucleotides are TGCGCCAGCAGCCAAGATGGGGGCACCGGGCAGCCCCAGCATTTT. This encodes CASSQDGGTGQPQHF.

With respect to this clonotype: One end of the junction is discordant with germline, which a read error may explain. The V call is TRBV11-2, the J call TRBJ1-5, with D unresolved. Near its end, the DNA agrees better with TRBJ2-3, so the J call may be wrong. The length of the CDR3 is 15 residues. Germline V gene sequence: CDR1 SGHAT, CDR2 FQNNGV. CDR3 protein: CASSQVFLSTDTQYF. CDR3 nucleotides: TGCGCCAGCAGCCAAGTGTTTTTGAGCACAGATACGCAGTATTTT.

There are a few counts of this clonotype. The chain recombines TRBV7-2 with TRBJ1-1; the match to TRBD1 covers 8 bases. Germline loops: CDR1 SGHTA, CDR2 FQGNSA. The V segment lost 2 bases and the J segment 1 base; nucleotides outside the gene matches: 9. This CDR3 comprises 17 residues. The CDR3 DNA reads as TGTGCCAGCAGCTTATTGACCGGACAGGGTCAGAACACTGAAGCTTTCTTT. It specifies CASSLLTGQGQNTEAFF.

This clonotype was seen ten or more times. The CDR3: CASSRTRMNTEAFF. CDR3 sequence (DNA): TGTGCCAGCAGCAGGACACGCATGAACACTGAAGCTTTCTTT. The J gene is TRBJ1-1, the V gene TRBV6-5; tentative D call: TRBD1 (5 bases). V lost 6 bases to trimming and J lost 0 bases, with 11 bases between them. The length of the CDR3 is 14 residues. Germline lookup yields CDR1 MNHEY and CDR2 SVGAGI.

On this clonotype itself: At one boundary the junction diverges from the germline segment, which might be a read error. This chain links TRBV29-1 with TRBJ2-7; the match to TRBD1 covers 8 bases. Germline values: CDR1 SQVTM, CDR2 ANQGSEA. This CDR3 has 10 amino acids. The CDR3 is CSVSMTGEVF. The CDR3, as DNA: TGCAGCGTTTCGATGACAGGGGAAGTATTC.

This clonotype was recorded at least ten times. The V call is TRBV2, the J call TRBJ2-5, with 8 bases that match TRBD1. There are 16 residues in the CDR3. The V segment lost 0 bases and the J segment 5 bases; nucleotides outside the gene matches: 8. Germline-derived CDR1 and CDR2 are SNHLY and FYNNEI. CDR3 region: CASSEALGQGDETQYF. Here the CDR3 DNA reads TGTGCCAGCAGTGAAGCGCTAGGACAGGGCGACGAGACCCAGTACTTC.

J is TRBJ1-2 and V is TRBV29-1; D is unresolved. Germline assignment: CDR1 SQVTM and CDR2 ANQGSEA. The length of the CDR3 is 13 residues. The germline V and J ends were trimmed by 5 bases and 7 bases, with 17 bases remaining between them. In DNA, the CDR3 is TGCAGCGTTCCGTGGGGTGGGCAGACTGGCTACACCTTC. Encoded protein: CSVPWGGQTGYTF.

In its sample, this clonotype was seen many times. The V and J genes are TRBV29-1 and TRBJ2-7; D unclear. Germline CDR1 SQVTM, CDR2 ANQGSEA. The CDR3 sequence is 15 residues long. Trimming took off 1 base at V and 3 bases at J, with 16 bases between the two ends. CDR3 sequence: CSVEGEGIGLYEQYF. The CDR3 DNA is TGCAGCGTTGAAGGAGAAGGGATCGGCCTCTACGAGCAGTACTTC.

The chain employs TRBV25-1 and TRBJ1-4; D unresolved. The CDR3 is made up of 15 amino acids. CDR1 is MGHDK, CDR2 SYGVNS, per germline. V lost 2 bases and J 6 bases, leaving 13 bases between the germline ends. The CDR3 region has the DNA TGTGCCAGCAGTGAACATGGACTGTCAGATGAAAAACTGTTTTTT. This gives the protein CASSEHGLSDEKLFF. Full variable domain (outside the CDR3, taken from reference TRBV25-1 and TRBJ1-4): EADIYQTPRYLVIGTGKKITLECSQTMGHDKMYWYQQDPGMELHLIHYSYGVNSTEKGDLSSESTVSRIRTEHFPLTLESARPSHTSQYLCASSEHGLSDEKLFFGSGTQLSVL.

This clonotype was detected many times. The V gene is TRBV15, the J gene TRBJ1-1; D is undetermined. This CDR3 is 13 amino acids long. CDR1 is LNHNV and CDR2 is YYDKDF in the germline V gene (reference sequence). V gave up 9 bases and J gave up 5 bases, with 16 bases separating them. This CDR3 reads CATTRGFGTEAFF. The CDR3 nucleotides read TGTGCCACAACTCGAGGCTTCGGGACTGAAGCTTTCTTT.

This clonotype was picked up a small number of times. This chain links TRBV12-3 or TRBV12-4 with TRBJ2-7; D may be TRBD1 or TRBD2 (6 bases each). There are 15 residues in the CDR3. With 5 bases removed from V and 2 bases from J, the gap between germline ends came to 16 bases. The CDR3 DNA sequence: TGTGCCAGCAGTACCGATGCAGGGGAGGCCTACGAGCAGTACTTC. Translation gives CASSTDAGEAYEQYF.

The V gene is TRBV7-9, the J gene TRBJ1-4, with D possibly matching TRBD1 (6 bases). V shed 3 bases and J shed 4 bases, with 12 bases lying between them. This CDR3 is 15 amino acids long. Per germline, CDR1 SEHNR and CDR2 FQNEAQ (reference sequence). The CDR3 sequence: CASSFGRGGNEKLFF. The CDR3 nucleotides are TGTGCCAGCAGCTTTGGCAGGGGCGGTAATGAAAAACTGTTTTTT.

The CDR3 is CASTDRGYSNQPQHF. The CDR3 DNA sequence: TGTGCCAGCACCGACAGGGGATATAGCAATCAGCCCCAGCATTTT. The V and J genes are TRBV2 and TRBJ1-5, with TRBD1 matching 8 bases. Trimming took 7 bases from V and 0 from J; bases not matched to a gene: 5. Germline CDR1 SNHLY, CDR2 FYNNEI. The CDR3 is 15 amino acids.

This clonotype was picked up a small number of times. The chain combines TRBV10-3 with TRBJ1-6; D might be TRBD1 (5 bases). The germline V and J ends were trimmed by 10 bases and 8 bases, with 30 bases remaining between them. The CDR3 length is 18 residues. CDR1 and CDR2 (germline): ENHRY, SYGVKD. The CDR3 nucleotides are TGTGCCAGCAGCCGATACCCAAGGGGAGGGTACGGCGATTCACCCCTCCACTTT. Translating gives CASSRYPRGGYGDSPLHF.

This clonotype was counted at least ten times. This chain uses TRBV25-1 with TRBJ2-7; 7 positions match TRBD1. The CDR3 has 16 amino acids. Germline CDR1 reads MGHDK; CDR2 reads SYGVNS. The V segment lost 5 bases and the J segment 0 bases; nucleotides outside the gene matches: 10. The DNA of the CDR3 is TGTGCCAGCAGTCCCCGACAGGGCGCACACTCCTACGAGCAGTACTTC. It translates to CASSPRQGAHSYEQYF.

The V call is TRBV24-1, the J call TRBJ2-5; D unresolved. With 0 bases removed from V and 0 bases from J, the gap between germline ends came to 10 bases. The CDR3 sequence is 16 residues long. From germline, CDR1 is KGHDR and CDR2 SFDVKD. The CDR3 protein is CATSDLGPQHQETQYF. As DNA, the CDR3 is TGTGCCACCAGTGATTTGGGGCCCCAACACCAAGAGACCCAGTACTTC.

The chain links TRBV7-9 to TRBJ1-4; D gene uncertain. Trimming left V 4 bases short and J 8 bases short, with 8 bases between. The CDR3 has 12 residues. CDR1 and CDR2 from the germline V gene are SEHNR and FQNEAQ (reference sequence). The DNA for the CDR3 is TGTGCCAGCAGCTCGACCCAGGAAAAACTGTTTTTT. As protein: CASSSTQEKLFF.

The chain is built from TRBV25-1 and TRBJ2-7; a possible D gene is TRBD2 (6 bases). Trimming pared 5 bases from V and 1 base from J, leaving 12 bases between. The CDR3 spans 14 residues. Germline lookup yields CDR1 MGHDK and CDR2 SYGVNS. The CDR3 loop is CASSYRRVSYEQYF. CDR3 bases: TGTGCCAGCAGTTATAGGAGGGTGTCCTACGAGCAGTACTTC.

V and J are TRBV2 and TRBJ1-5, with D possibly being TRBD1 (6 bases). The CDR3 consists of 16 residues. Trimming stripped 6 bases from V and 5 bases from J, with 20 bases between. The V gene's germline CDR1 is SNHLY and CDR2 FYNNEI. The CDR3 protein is CASSVGGQGNDQPQHF. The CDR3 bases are TGTGCCAGCAGCGTGGGGGGGCAGGGTAATGATCAGCCCCAGCATTTT. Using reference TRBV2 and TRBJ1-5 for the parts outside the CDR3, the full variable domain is EPEVTQTPSHQVTQMGQEVILRCVPISNHLYFYWYRQILGQKVEFLVSFYNNEISEKSEIFDDQFSVERPDGSNFTLKIRSTKLEDSAMYFCASSVGGQGNDQPQHFGDGTRLSIL.

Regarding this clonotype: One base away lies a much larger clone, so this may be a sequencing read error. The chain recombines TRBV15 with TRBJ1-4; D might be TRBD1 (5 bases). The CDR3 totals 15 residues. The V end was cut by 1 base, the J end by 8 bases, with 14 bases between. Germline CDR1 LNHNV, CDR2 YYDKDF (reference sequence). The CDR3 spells CATSRGGTAEEKLFF. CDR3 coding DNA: TGTGCCACCAGCAGAGGAGGGACTGCGGAAGAAAAACTGTTTTTT. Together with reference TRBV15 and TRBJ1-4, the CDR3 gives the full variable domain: DAMVIQNPRYQVTQFGKPVTLSCSQTLNHNVMYWYQQKSSQAPKLLFHYYDKDFNNEADTPDNFQSRRPNTSFCFLDIRSPGLGDTAMYLCATSRGGTAEEKLFFGSGTQLSVL.

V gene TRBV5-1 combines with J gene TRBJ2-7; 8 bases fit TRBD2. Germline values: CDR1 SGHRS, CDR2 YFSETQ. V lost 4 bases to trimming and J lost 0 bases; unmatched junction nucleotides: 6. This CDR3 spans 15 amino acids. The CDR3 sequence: CASSPLAASSYEQYF. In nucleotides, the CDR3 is TGCGCCAGCAGCCCACTAGCGGCGAGCTCCTACGAGCAGTACTTC.

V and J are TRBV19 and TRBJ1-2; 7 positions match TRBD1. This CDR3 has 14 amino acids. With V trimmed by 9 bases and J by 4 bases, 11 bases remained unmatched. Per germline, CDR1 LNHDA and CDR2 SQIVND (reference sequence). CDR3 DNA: TGTGCCAGCCGCCCGGACAGGACGGTCTATGGCTACACCTTC. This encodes CASRPDRTVYGYTF.

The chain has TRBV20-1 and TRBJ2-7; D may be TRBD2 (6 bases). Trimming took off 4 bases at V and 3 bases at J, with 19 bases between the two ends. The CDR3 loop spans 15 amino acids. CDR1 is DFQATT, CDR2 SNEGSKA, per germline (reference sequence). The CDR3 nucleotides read TGCAGTGCTAAGAGGTGGGAGGCCGGATACTACGAGCAGTACTTC. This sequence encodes CSAKRWEAGYYEQYF.

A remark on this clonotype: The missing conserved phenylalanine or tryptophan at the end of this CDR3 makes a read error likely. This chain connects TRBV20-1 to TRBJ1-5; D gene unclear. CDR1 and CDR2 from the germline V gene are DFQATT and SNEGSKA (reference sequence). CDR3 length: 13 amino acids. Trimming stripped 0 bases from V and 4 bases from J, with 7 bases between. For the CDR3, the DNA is TGCAGTGCTAGAGATCGGGGTAATCAGCCCCAGCATATT. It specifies CSARDRGNQPQHI.

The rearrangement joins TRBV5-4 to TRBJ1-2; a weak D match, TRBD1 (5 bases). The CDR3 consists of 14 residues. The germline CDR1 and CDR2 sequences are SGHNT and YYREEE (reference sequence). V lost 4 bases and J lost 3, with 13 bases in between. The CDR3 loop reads CASSQESGYYGYTF. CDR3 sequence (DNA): TGTGCCAGCAGCCAAGAGTCAGGGTACTATGGCTACACCTTC.

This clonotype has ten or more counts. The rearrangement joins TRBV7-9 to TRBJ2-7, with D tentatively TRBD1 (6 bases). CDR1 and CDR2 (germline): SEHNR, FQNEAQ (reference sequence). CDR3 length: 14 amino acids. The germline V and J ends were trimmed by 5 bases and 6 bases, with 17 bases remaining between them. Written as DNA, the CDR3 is TGTGCCAGCAGCCCAGGGGCACAGGTCCTCGAGCAGTACTTC. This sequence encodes CASSPGAQVLEQYF.

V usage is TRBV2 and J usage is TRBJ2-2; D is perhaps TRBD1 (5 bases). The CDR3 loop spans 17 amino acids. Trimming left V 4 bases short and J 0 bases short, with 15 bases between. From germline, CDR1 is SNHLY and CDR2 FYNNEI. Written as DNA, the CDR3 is TGTGCCAGCAGTGGGACCTACAGGTTTTCGAACACCGGGGAGCTGTTTTTT. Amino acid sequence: CASSGTYRFSNTGELFF.

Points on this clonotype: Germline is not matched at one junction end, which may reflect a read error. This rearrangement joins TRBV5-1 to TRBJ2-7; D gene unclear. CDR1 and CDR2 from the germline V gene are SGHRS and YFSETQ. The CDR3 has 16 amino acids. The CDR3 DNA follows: TGTGCCAGCAGCTTAGCCGACCCGGCGGATGGCTACGAGCAGTACTTC. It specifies CASSLADPADGYEQYF.

As DNA, the CDR3 is TGCAGCGTTGAGACCTACCTAACTAAGCGGGGCCTATACGAGCAGTACTTC. Translation: CSVETYLTKRGLYEQYF. The V gene is TRBV29-1, the J gene TRBJ2-7, with 7 bases that match TRBD2. The V gene end was trimmed by 3 bases and the J gene end by 4 bases; junction bases not matched to a gene: 18. This CDR3 is built from 17 residues. CDR1 and CDR2 (germline): SQVTM, ANQGSEA.